A selection of T cell receptor beta chains follows, all from one sample in a study of identical twins. TCRdb processed the 5' RACE reads anew with MiXCR; each CDR3 protein has one entry. The table has just under 550,000 distinct CDR3 sequences, 13% to 15% seen once; the top ten hold less than 0.5%. The same data also went into a second study, on yellow fever vaccine responses in identical twins.

Sequenced: CD4+ T cells sorted from blood. These receptors all come from a woman under 30 in good health. Both conserved end residues are part of each CDR3. Fields, in order: J gene, V gene, D gene, clone size, CDR3 DNA, CDR3 protein. The D gene is left open where the match is weak. Rows may omit the clone size; those that give it use once, few, many or a size class.

TRBJ2-1 TRBV12-3/TRBV12-4 TRBD2 - TGTGCCAGCACCCCTAGCGGTACCTACAATGAGCAGTTCTTC CASTPSGTYNEQFF
TRBJ2-1 TRBV6-2/TRBV6-3 - few TGTGCCAGCAGTCACACCAGACCCTCGGTCGCTCTTTTCTACAATGAGCAGTTCTTC CASSHTRPSVALFYNEQFF
TRBJ2-7 TRBV11-2 - - TGTGCCAGCAGCTTAGTTGAGGGATTAAGGTACGAGCAGTACTTC CASSLVEGLRYEQYF
TRBJ2-7 TRBV6-5 TRBD1 - TGTGCCAGCAGTTCGGGACAGGGATCCCCCTACGAGCAGTACTTC CASSSGQGSPYEQYF
TRBJ2-1 TRBV5-1 TRBD1 few TGCGCCAGCAGCTTTGGCTTCGGGACAGGGCAATACAATGAGCAGTTCTTC CASSFGFGTGQYNEQFF
TRBJ2-5 TRBV5-1 - - TGCGCCAGCAGCCCCCCGGGGACCCAAGAGACCCAGTACTTC CASSPPGTQETQYF
TRBJ1-1 TRBV29-1 - - TGCAGCGCCGAACAGGGCGCGATGAACACTGAAGCTTTCTTT CSAEQGAMNTEAFF
TRBJ2-4 TRBV20-1 - - TGCAGTGCTAGGGACGGGACCTACATTCAGTACTTC CSARDGTYIQYF
TRBJ2-1 TRBV7-8 - few TGTGCCAGCAGCTTAAGGCAGGGACGTATATCCTACAATGAGCAGTTCTTC CASSLRQGRISYNEQFF
TRBJ1-1 TRBV4-1 - many TGCGCCAGCAGCCAACCCGCTCTTAAGGCGAACACTGAAGCTTTCTTT CASSQPALKANTEAFF